These 32 T cell receptor beta chains came from one sample sequenced in a study of blood T cell repertoires in COVID-19. Produced via immunoSEQ multiplex PCR; TCRdb's table is partial and in-frame only. The sample has some 180,000 clones; approximately 90% are singletons. Sequenced material: peripheral blood. These receptors originate from a man aged 40-50 years with active or convalescent COVID-19.

The chain joins TRBV2 to TRBJ2-3, with 7 bases that match TRBD1. The CDR3 is 15 residues long. Losses at the gene ends were 6 bases for V and 2 bases for J; bases not matched to a gene: 8. CDR1 and CDR2 from the germline V gene are SNHLY and FYNNEI. The DNA for the CDR3 is TGTGCCAGCAGGGAGACAGGGATTTCCACAGATACGCAGTATTTT. Its translation: CASRETGISTDTQYF.

The genes are TRBV7-6 and TRBJ2-1, with D possibly TRBD2 on 6 matching bases. Trimming left V 8 bases short and J 4 bases short, with 15 bases between. Germline V CDR1 and CDR2: SGHVS, FNYEAQ. The CDR3 extends over 14 amino acids. In DNA form, the CDR3 reads TGTGCCAGCGCAGGCGGGACGGGGTACAATGAGCAGTTCTTC. This translates into CASAGGTGYNEQFF.

V and J are TRBV6-5 and TRBJ1-2; TRBD1 might be the D (6 bases). Per germline, CDR1 MNHEY and CDR2 SVGAGI. With 6 bases removed from V and 4 bases from J, the gap between germline ends came to 12 bases. CDR3 size: 13 residues. The CDR3 DNA reads TGTGCCAGCAGACCCGGGACAACCTATGGCTACACCTTC. Its translation is CASRPGTTYGYTF.

This rearrangement joins TRBV6-4 to TRBJ1-2; possible D gene TRBD1, 5 bases. The germline CDR1 and CDR2 sequences are MRHNA and SNTAGT. V shed 0 bases and J shed 4 bases, with 15 bases lying between them. CDR3 length: 16 residues. The CDR3 loop reads CASSDSGGDPLYGYTF. The DNA of the CDR3 is TGTGCCAGCAGTGACTCGGGAGGGGACCCTCTCTATGGCTACACCTTC.

This clone was recorded once. The J gene is TRBJ1-2, the V gene TRBV12-3 or TRBV12-4; TRBD1 aligns across 7 bases. The CDR3 covers 13 residues. V lost 6 bases, J lost 4 bases, and 5 bases stayed unmatched. The CDR3 spells CASRKQGTYGYTF. The CDR3 DNA follows: TGTGCCAGCAGAAAACAGGGGACCTATGGCTACACCTTC.

This chain links TRBV6-5 with TRBJ1-4; D gene uncertain. The CDR3 is 13 amino acids. Trimming took 5 bases from V and 5 from J, leaving 9 bases between them. The germline gives CDR1 MNHEY, CDR2 SVGAGI. CDR3 in amino acids: CASSQWRNEKLFF. CDR3 in DNA: TGTGCCAGCAGTCAGTGGCGGAATGAAAAACTGTTTTTT.

This sequence joins TRBV5-6 and TRBJ1-6; a possible D gene is TRBD1 (5 bases). Looked up from germline, CDR1 is SGHDT and CDR2 is YYEEEE. The CDR3 totals 14 residues. The ends were cut back, 4 bases at V and 7 bases at J, with 12 bases in the middle. This CDR3 reads CASSNGHANSPLHF. As DNA, the CDR3 is TGTGCCAGCAGCAACGGACATGCCAATTCACCCCTCCACTTT.

V usage is TRBV29-1 and J usage is TRBJ1-1, with D possibly TRBD1 on 6 matching bases. The CDR3 loop spans 11 amino acids. CDR1 is SQVTM and CDR2 is ANQGSEA in the germline V gene. The V end lost 4 bases, the J end lost 8 bases, and 11 bases lay between the germline ends. The CDR3 DNA reads as TGCAGCGTTGGGGACACAGGGGAAGCTTTCTTT. It codes for CSVGDTGEAFF.

The chain employs TRBV9 and TRBJ2-3; the D gene is possibly TRBD2 (5 bases). This CDR3 region has 17 residues. Germline V lookup: CDR1 SGDLS, CDR2 YYNGEE. V was trimmed by 3 bases and J by 2 bases, leaving 19 bases between them. The CDR3 loop is CASSAEGGQYYTDTQYF. The CDR3 bases are TGTGCCAGCAGCGCCGAGGGCGGGCAGTATTACACAGATACGCAGTATTTT.

The CDR3 loop is CASSPIWRMQETQYF. DNA of the CDR3: TGTGCCAGCAGTCCCATCTGGAGGATGCAAGAGACCCAGTACTTC. V and J are TRBV28 and TRBJ2-5; the D gene is possibly TRBD2 (5 bases). Germline values: CDR1 MDHEN, CDR2 SYDVKM. The CDR3 covers 15 residues. V was clipped by 5 bases and J by 2 bases, with 15 bases between them.

This clone was recorded once. The chain employs TRBV29-1 and TRBJ2-7; the match to TRBD1 covers 8 bases. Germline-derived CDR1 and CDR2 are SQVTM and ANQGSEA. V dropped 7 bases and J dropped 6; count of bases not matched to a gene: 14. This CDR3 contains 14 residues. CDR3 DNA sequence: TGCAGCGGAAGGAGGGGGACAGGACACTCCGAGCAGTACTTC. This encodes CSGRRGTGHSEQYF.

V gene TRBV6-1 combines with J gene TRBJ1-2, with D possibly matching TRBD1 (5 bases). Per germline, CDR1 MNHNS and CDR2 SASEGT. CDR3 size: 14 residues. Trimming shortened V by 0 bases and J by 4 bases, and 9 bases separated the two germline ends. The CDR3 here is CASSEAAGFYGYTF. The CDR3 DNA is TGTGCCAGCAGTGAAGCTGCAGGGTTCTATGGCTACACCTTC.

The J gene is TRBJ1-2, the V gene TRBV6-5; D unresolved. The CDR3 contains 15 residues. Germline assignment: CDR1 MNHEY and CDR2 SVGAGI. V dropped 6 bases and J dropped 5 bases, with 19 bases sitting between them. CDR3 sequence: CASSPDFNHRYGYTF. In DNA form, the CDR3 reads TGTGCCAGCAGCCCCGACTTTAATCATCGTTATGGCTACACCTTC.

V and J are TRBV7-2 and TRBJ2-5, with 9 bases identical to TRBD1. V lost 3 bases, J lost 5 bases, and 7 bases stayed unmatched. The CDR3 covers 15 residues. Per germline, CDR1 SGHTA and CDR2 FQGNSA. CDR3 DNA: TGTGCCAGCAGCTTCACCGGGACAGGGATGGAGACCCAGTACTTC. It codes for CASSFTGTGMETQYF. The whole variable domain, remainder taken from reference TRBV7-2 and TRBJ2-5, is GAGVSQSPSNKVTEKGKDVELRCDPISGHTALYWYRQSLGQGLEFLIYFQGNSAPDKSGLPSDRFSAERTGGSVSTLTIQRTQQEDSAVYLCASSFTGTGMETQYFGPGTRLLVL.

The CDR3 DNA reads TGTGCCAGCAGCCAAGCAGACCAGGGAGGCTATGGCTACACCTTC. It is translated as CASSQADQGGYGYTF. The chain uses TRBV4-2 and TRBJ1-2, with D perhaps matching TRBD1 (5 bases). Germline values: CDR1 LGHNA, CDR2 YNFKEQ. CDR3 size: 15 residues. Trimming pared 1 base from V and 4 bases from J, leaving 13 bases between.

The chain combines TRBV4-3 with TRBJ1-2; 8 bases fit TRBD1. The germline CDR1 and CDR2 sequences are LGHNA and YSLEER. The V gene end was trimmed by 2 bases and the J gene end by 6 bases; junction bases not matched to a gene: 11. The CDR3 is 16 amino acids. This CDR3 reads CASSQTFGQGGDGYTF. The CDR3 nucleotides read TGCGCCAGCAGCCAAACTTTCGGACAGGGAGGGGATGGCTACACCTTC.

The J gene is TRBJ2-3, the V gene TRBV19; the D gene is possibly TRBD2 (6 bases). This CDR3 has 15 residues. Germline CDR1 is LNHDA and CDR2 is SQIVND (reference sequence). The germline V and J ends were trimmed by 7 bases and 3 bases, with 17 bases remaining between them. CDR3 coding DNA: TGTGCCAGTACCGAATCGGGAGCGAGGACAGATACGCAGTATTTT. It codes for CASTESGARTDTQYF.

The chain joins TRBV6-2 or TRBV6-3 to TRBJ2-3; the D gene is possibly TRBD2 (7 bases). The CDR3 covers 15 residues. V was clipped by 6 bases and J by 2 bases, with 15 bases between them. The V gene's germline CDR1 is MNHEY and CDR2 SVGEGT. The CDR3 DNA follows: TGTGCCAGCAGCCGGGGGGCGGGGGACACAGATACGCAGTATTTT. This encodes CASSRGAGDTDTQYF.

This clone was seen just once. The chain couples TRBV28 to TRBJ2-3; the D is unclear. V gave up 4 bases and J gave up 0 bases, with 14 bases separating them. Germline CDR1 and CDR2: MDHEN and SYDVKM. The CDR3 runs to 16 residues. The DNA for the CDR3 is TGTGCCAGCAGTTGGCAGAGTAGCAAGAGCACAGATACGCAGTATTTT. Protein sequence: CASSWQSSKSTDTQYF.

This chain uses TRBV5-1 with TRBJ2-2, with 10 bases identical to TRBD2. The CDR3 spans 16 residues. V shed 4 bases and J 4 bases; nucleotides not matched to a gene: 7. CDR1 and CDR2 from the germline V gene are SGHRS and YFSETQ. The CDR3 reads CASSPLAGWSTGELFF. DNA for the CDR3: TGCGCCAGCAGCCCACTAGCGGGGTGGTCCACCGGGGAGCTGTTTTTT.

The chain couples TRBV14 to TRBJ1-6, with 11 bases matching TRBD1. The germline V gene has CDR1 SGHDN and CDR2 FVKESK. This CDR3 is built from 15 residues. The trim removed 3 bases at V and 9 bases at J, leaving 4 bases unmatched. The CDR3 sequence is CASSHRTGGASPLHF. The DNA of the CDR3 is TGTGCCAGCAGCCACCGGACAGGGGGCGCTTCACCCCTCCACTTT.

This sequence joins TRBV29-1 and TRBJ2-5; tentatively, D is TRBD1 (5 bases). The CDR3 contains 14 residues. Germline CDR1 reads SQVTM; CDR2 reads ANQGSEA. Trimming removed 1 base at V and 4 bases at J, with 13 bases between. The CDR3 DNA sequence: TGCAGCGTTGAAGGGCGTCTACAGGTAGAGACCCAGTACTTC. It codes for CSVEGRLQVETQYF.

V is TRBV7-9 and J is TRBJ1-2; the D is unclear. The CDR3 loop spans 13 amino acids. Looked up from germline, CDR1 is SEHNR and CDR2 is FQNEAQ (reference sequence). Trimming pared 3 bases from V and 4 bases from J, leaving 9 bases between. The CDR3 here is CASSFPGTYGYTF. In nucleotides, the CDR3 is TGTGCCAGCAGCTTCCCAGGAACCTATGGCTACACCTTC.

The chain combines TRBV5-1 with TRBJ1-2, with no clear D. The CDR3 length is 16 residues. CDR1 SGHRS and CDR2 YFSETQ come from the germline V gene. V was trimmed by 5 bases and J by 4 bases, leaving 21 bases between them. The CDR3 coding sequence is TGCGCCAGCAGGGCCTTTGTTGGAGAAGGGAGCTATGGCTACACCTTC. This gives the protein CASRAFVGEGSYGYTF.

The chain joins TRBV6-5 to TRBJ2-7, with 11 bases identical to TRBD2. CDR3 length equals 14 residues. Per the germline V gene, CDR1 is MNHEY and CDR2 is SVGAGI. V shed 6 bases and J 6 bases; nucleotides not matched to a gene: 7. This CDR3 reads CASRGLAERSEQYF. In DNA form, the CDR3 reads TGTGCCAGCAGGGGACTAGCGGAACGCTCCGAGCAGTACTTC.

V and J are TRBV6-5 and TRBJ1-5; the match to TRBD1 covers 9 bases. The germline V gene has CDR1 MNHEY and CDR2 SVGAGI. J lost 6 bases, V lost 2 bases, and 5 bases had no gene match. The CDR3 loop spans 15 amino acids. The CDR3, as DNA: TGTGCCAGCAGTTACCTCCGGGACAGGGCTCAGCCCCAGCATTTT. It yields the protein CASSYLRDRAQPQHF.

The chain couples TRBV18 to TRBJ2-2; D is uncertain. Germline lookup yields CDR1 KGHSH and CDR2 LQKENI. The V and J ends lost 2 bases and 0 bases respectively, with 10 bases between them. This CDR3 spans 16 amino acids. CDR3 sequence: CASSPYQSPNTGELFF. The CDR3 coding sequence is TGTGCCAGCTCACCATACCAGTCCCCGAACACCGGGGAGCTGTTTTTT.

This chain links TRBV28 with TRBJ1-6; D not resolved. V lost 3 bases and J lost 5, with 11 bases in between. The CDR3 contains 15 residues. From germline, CDR1 is MDHEN and CDR2 SYDVKM. The DNA of the CDR3 is TGTGCCAGCAGTTTGCGGGTTCTGGATAATTCACCCCTCCACTTT. Amino acid sequence: CASSLRVLDNSPLHF.

This chain links TRBV30 with TRBJ2-1, with 7 bases identical to TRBD2. After removal of 3 bases from V and 5 bases from J, the junction contained 7 bases not matched to a gene. Germline assignment: CDR1 GTSNPN and CDR2 SVGIG (reference sequence). This CDR3 is 14 amino acids long. The CDR3 loop is CAWSIGLADNEQFF. The CDR3 nucleotides are TGTGCCTGGAGCATAGGTCTAGCGGACAATGAGCAGTTCTTC. Together with reference TRBV30 and TRBJ2-1, the CDR3 gives the full variable domain: SQTIHQWPATLVQPVGSPLSLECTVEGTSNPNLYWYRQAAGRGLQLLFYSVGIGQISSEVPQNLSASRPQDRQFILSSKKLLLSDSGFYLCAWSIGLADNEQFFGPGTRLTVL.

This chain uses TRBV4-3 with TRBJ2-1, with 10 bases identical to TRBD1. Germline CDR1 is LGHNA and CDR2 is YSLEER. V dropped 4 bases and J dropped 4; count of bases not matched to a gene: 1. The CDR3 has 14 residues. The CDR3 is CASSPDRGYNEQFF. CDR3 in DNA: TGCGCCAGCAGCCCGGACAGGGGGTACAATGAGCAGTTCTTC.

The chain recombines TRBV30 with TRBJ1-5; D gene unclear. The CDR3 runs 14 residues. Germline CDR1 and CDR2: GTSNPN and SVGIG (reference sequence). V was shortened by 1 base and J by 0 bases, with 7 bases between the two germline ends. The CDR3 sequence: CAWSGEVSNQPQHF. CDR3 in DNA: TGTGCCTGGAGTGGGGAGGTTAGCAATCAGCCCCAGCATTTT.

The V gene is TRBV5-5, the J gene TRBJ1-1, with D hard to call. The CDR3 has 13 residues. Trimming removed 0 bases at V and 1 base at J, with 4 bases between. Germline CDR1 SGHKS, CDR2 YYEKEE (reference sequence). The CDR3 nucleotides read TGTGCCAGCAGCTTGGACTCGAACACTGAAGCTTTCTTT. Protein sequence: CASSLDSNTEAFF.